This T cell receptor (beta chain) was recorded in a study of cytomegalovirus exposure and HLA in healthy donors. 60 Vbeta and 13 Jbeta primers were used in PCR. Repertoires were generated with immunoSEQ multiplex PCR, while TCRdb's copy carries only in-frame clones and drops some. The sample holds fewer than 150,000 clones, about four fifths seen once. V shed 5 bases and J 6 bases; nucleotides not matched to a gene: 9. Germline assignment: CDR1 SGDLS and CDR2 YYNGEE. The CDR3 runs to 14 residues. This clone was seen once. The antigen remains undetermined. Overall study findings and caveats: Later on, an analysis tied 15,000 to 20,000 TCR beta sequences to HLA alleles at 0.05 false discovery rate. Analysis was carried out at a later point, and it linked a missense DCLRE1C variant to TCR beta V- and J-gene trimming. DRB1 showed the most TCR associations and HLA-C the fewest in a later analysis, as rates varied by HLA locus.

J is TRBJ1-1 and V is TRBV9; 8 bases align to TRBD1. Sequenced sample: PBMCs. The receptor comes from a female donor in good health and CMV-seropositive. The CDR3 spells CASSLTGGGAEAFF. The DNA of the CDR3 is TGTGCCAGCAGTCTTACAGGGGGTGGTGCTGAAGCTTTCTTT.